Below are 30 T cell receptor beta chains sequenced from a single sample in a study of blood T cells in healthy people across ages (dated by TCRdb to the mid-2010s). Libraries were built with 5' RACE. The sequencer was an Illumina HiSeq 2500. A second PCR of roughly 7 to 12 cycles was run with a J-beta primer mix and a sample-barcoded 5' primer. The raw public reads went through TCRdb reprocessing: fastp at Q25, MiXCR clone calling, in-frame beta chains kept. Every distinct CDR3 protein forms one entry, paired with its most common genes and DNA. Within this sample are 850,000 to 1,300,000 distinct CDR3 sequences, with over 35% of them counted one time only. Jointly, the top ten make up approximately 19% of the sample. Input material: blood. These receptor sequences come from a woman aged 60-70 years in good health.

In its sample, this clonotype was seen a few times. V is TRBV11-2 and J is TRBJ2-5, with 8 bases matching TRBD2. The DNA end favors TRBJ2-7, so the J call may be wrong. Per the germline V gene, CDR1 is SGHAT and CDR2 is FQNNGV. The CDR3 runs 15 residues. The CDR3: CASRSSGPDSYEQYF. CDR3 DNA: TGTGCCAGCAGATCTAGCGGGCCTGATTCATACGAGCAGTACTTC.

As regards this clonotype: A much larger clone is a single base away; this may be a read error. It is likely a read error, because the conserved phenylalanine at the end of the CDR3 is missing. The chain uses TRBV27 and TRBJ2-7; no definite D call. V lost 0 bases and J lost 1, with 10 bases in between. CDR1 and CDR2 (germline): MNHEY, SMNVEV (reference sequence). This CDR3 comprises 15 residues. CDR3 nucleotide sequence: TGTGCCAGCAGTTTATCTGGGTATAAGTCCTACGAGCAGTACTTG. Its translation: CASSLSGYKSYEQYL.

This clonotype showed up just a few times. This rearrangement joins TRBV29-1 to TRBJ2-5; D may correspond to TRBD1 or TRBD2 (6 bases each). Germline V gene sequence: CDR1 SQVTM, CDR2 ANQGSEA. The length of the CDR3 is 13 residues. V was trimmed by 7 bases and J by 1 base, leaving 13 bases between them. The CDR3 nucleotides read TGCAGCGGCAAAGGGGGGCCCCAAGAGACCCAGTACTTC. Amino acids: CSGKGGPQETQYF.

In nucleotides, the CDR3 is TGCAGTGCGCCCGTAGCGGGGAAGTCCTACAATGAGCAGTTCTTC. Amino acid sequence: CSAPVAGKSYNEQFF. The chain has TRBV20-1 and TRBJ2-1, with 8 bases that match TRBD2. The CDR3 is 15 residues long. V trimming: 6 bases; J trimming: 1 base; junction bases outside the gene matches: 8. Germline CDR1 DFQATT, CDR2 SNEGSKA (reference sequence).

This clonotype was detected a few times. The J gene is TRBJ2-4, the V gene TRBV20-1; TRBD1 matches 10 bases. With the DNA end fitting TRBJ2-7 better, the J assignment may be wrong. Per the germline V gene, CDR1 is DFQATT and CDR2 is SNEGSKA (reference sequence). The CDR3 sequence is 16 residues long. The CDR3, as DNA: TGCAGTGCTACCGGGACAGGGGCCCTCTTTAACTACGAGCAGTACTTC. The encoded protein is CSATGTGALFNYEQYF.

The V gene is TRBV20-1, the J gene TRBJ2-3, with a tentative D call TRBD2 (6 bases). Germline CDR1 reads DFQATT; CDR2 reads SNEGSKA (reference sequence). This CDR3 is 12 amino acids long. Trimming left V 4 bases short and J 5 bases short, with 10 bases between. In DNA form, the CDR3 reads TGCAGTGCTACGACTAGTGGAGATACGCAGTATTTT. This sequence encodes CSATTSGDTQYF.

The chain links TRBV27 to TRBJ2-7, with D hard to call. This CDR3 is 18 amino acids long. The germline CDR1 and CDR2 sequences are MNHEY and SMNVEV (reference sequence). With 2 bases removed from V and 2 bases from J, the gap between germline ends came to 22 bases. The CDR3 bases are TGTGCCAGCAGTTTAGCGTCAGGCGACACCTTACTAACCTACGAGCAGTACTTC. It encodes CASSLASGDTLLTYEQYF.

The chain couples TRBV6-1 to TRBJ1-6; D gene ambiguous. The CDR3 loop spans 13 amino acids. Trimming left V 2 bases short and J 10 bases short, with 9 bases between. Germline CDR1 reads MNHNS; CDR2 reads SASEGT. The CDR3: CASSEYEGSPLHF. In DNA form, the CDR3 reads TGTGCCAGCAGTGAATACGAAGGGTCACCCCTCCACTTT.

V and J are TRBV7-9 and TRBJ2-3; 8 bases fit TRBD1. J was trimmed by 3 bases and V by 4 bases; bases with no gene match: 6. Looked up from germline, CDR1 is SEHNR and CDR2 is FQNEAQ (reference sequence). The CDR3 totals 15 residues. The CDR3 protein is CASSSGTGGTDTQYF. The CDR3 nucleotides read TGTGCCAGCAGCTCCGGGACAGGCGGTACAGATACGCAGTATTTT.

V and J are TRBV7-8 and TRBJ1-2; D gene unclear. From germline, CDR1 is SGHVS and CDR2 FQNEAQ. V lost 5 bases and J lost 4, with 17 bases in between. The CDR3 runs 15 residues. CDR3 sequence reads: CASSPSATGIYGYTF. For the CDR3, the DNA is TGTGCCAGCAGCCCGAGCGCCACTGGGATCTATGGCTACACCTTC.

With respect to this clonotype: At one end the junction does not follow the germline gene, possibly because of a read error. The CDR3: CAGSQDLVGLAGGGEQFF. The CDR3 region has the DNA TGTGCCGGCAGCCAAGATCTGGTAGGACTAGCGGGAGGTGGTGAGCAGTTCTTC. The chain couples TRBV3-1 to TRBJ2-1; TRBD2 aligns across 14 bases. This CDR3 is built from 18 residues. Germline V gives CDR1 LGHDT, CDR2 YNNKEL (reference sequence).

The V gene is TRBV27, the J gene TRBJ2-4, with TRBD1 identical over 7 bases. CDR3 length equals 14 residues. Germline CDR1 is MNHEY and CDR2 is SMNVEV (reference sequence). V shed 6 bases and J 0 bases; nucleotides not matched to a gene: 2. The CDR3 DNA reads TGTGCCAGCAGGGGACAGTTAGCCAAAAACATTCAGTACTTC. It yields the protein CASRGQLAKNIQYF.

The V call is TRBV20-1, the J call TRBJ2-7, with 10 bases identical to TRBD1. The germline V gene encodes CDR1 DFQATT and CDR2 SNEGSKA (reference sequence). After removal of 5 bases from V and 4 bases from J, the junction contained 5 bases not matched to a gene. The CDR3 spans 13 residues. As DNA, the CDR3 is TGCAGTGCTTTCCGGACAGGGGGGTACGAGCAGTACTTC. It specifies CSAFRTGGYEQYF.

This clonotype was seen a handful of times. The genes are TRBV21-1 and TRBJ2-7; the D call of TRBD2 is as the table states it, not checked on the DNA. TRBV21-1 is designated a pseudogene. The CDR3 is made up of 16 amino acids. In nucleotides, the CDR3 is TGTGCCAGCAGCAAAGAGTCGGCGGGAGTGATCTACGAGCAGTACTTC. This codes for CASSKESAGVIYEQYF.

V gene TRBV29-1 combines with J gene TRBJ2-5, with D maybe TRBD2 (6 bases). The V end lost 6 bases, the J end lost 5 bases, and 22 bases lay between the germline ends. The CDR3 runs 15 residues. Per germline, CDR1 SQVTM and CDR2 ANQGSEA. The chain's CDR3 is CSVWTTTGEFETQYF. For the CDR3, the DNA is TGCAGCGTGTGGACTACTACTGGGGAGTTTGAGACCCAGTACTTC.

This chain links TRBV5-1 with TRBJ2-7; D possibly uses TRBD1 or TRBD2 (5 bases each). The CDR3 length is 16 residues. CDR1 is SGHRS, CDR2 YFSETQ, per germline. V was shortened by 3 bases and J by 2 bases, with 18 bases between the two germline ends. CDR3 sequence reads: CASSSVSGLGAYEQYF. The CDR3 DNA sequence: TGCGCCAGCAGCTCCGTAAGCGGCCTGGGGGCCTACGAGCAGTACTTC.

This clonotype was observed a handful of times. The J gene is TRBJ2-7, the V gene TRBV10-3; D may be TRBD2 (6 bases). The CDR3 is 13 amino acids. Trimming shortened V by 3 bases and J by 4 bases, and 10 bases separated the two germline ends. From germline, CDR1 is ENHRY and CDR2 SYGVKD. The DNA for the CDR3 is TGTGCCATCAGTGATGTCGGGGGTTACGAGCAGTACTTC. Its translation is CAISDVGGYEQYF.

As concerns this clonotype: This may stem from a read error, because a much larger clone lies one nucleotide away. The V gene is TRBV20-1, the J gene TRBJ2-1; 8 positions match TRBD1. CDR3 length: 13 residues. From germline, CDR1 is DFQATT and CDR2 SNEGSKA (reference sequence). J gave up 13 bases and V 6 bases, and 14 bases lay outside the gene matches. CDR3 sequence: CSASTGVQETQFF. The DNA of the CDR3 is TGCAGTGCCTCGACAGGGGTTCAAGAGACCCAGTTCTTC.

The chain is built from TRBV5-1 and TRBJ1-2; D remains unclear. Germline lookup yields CDR1 SGHRS and CDR2 YFSETQ. Trimming removed 0 bases at V and 7 bases at J, with 13 bases between. This CDR3 has 14 residues. The CDR3 nucleotides are TGCGCCAGCAGCTTGGGCAGTGGAGTGCGTGGCTACACCTTC. It is translated as CASSLGSGVRGYTF.

The chain carries TRBV28 and TRBJ1-2; no definite D call. This CDR3 comprises 13 residues. Deletions cut 6 bases from V and 0 bases from J, with 8 bases between. Germline values: CDR1 MDHEN, CDR2 SYDVKM. CDR3 sequence (DNA): TGTGCCAGCAGCTCCCCTCCTAACTATGGCTACACCTTC. Encoded protein: CASSSPPNYGYTF.

The chain uses TRBV20-1 and TRBJ2-1, with D possibly being TRBD2 (5 bases). CDR3 length: 18 amino acids. Germline CDR1 reads DFQATT; CDR2 reads SNEGSKA (reference sequence). The ends were cut back, 2 bases at V and 3 bases at J, with 23 bases in the middle. CDR3 DNA: TGCAGTGCTAGACCATTAGTGACGACTGGACTCCACTACAATGAGCAGTTCTTC. Amino acids: CSARPLVTTGLHYNEQFF.

Of note for this clonotype: This could be a read error, since a much larger clone is one nucleotide away. J is TRBJ2-3 and V is TRBV27, with 7 bases matching TRBD1. CDR3 length: 14 amino acids. Germline V CDR1 and CDR2: MNHEY, SMNVEV (reference sequence). V dropped 6 bases and J dropped 8; count of bases not matched to a gene: 11. As DNA, the CDR3 is TGTGCCAGCAGGGTATCACAGGGGTCGGCTACGCAGTATTTT. This sequence encodes CASRVSQGSATQYF.

V and J are TRBV20-1 and TRBJ1-5, with TRBD1 as a possible D gene (6 bases). The germline V and J ends were trimmed by 6 bases and 6 bases, with 18 bases remaining between them. The CDR3 has 14 amino acids. Germline V gene sequence: CDR1 DFQATT, CDR2 SNEGSKA (reference sequence). DNA of the CDR3: TGCAGTGCCTCATTCACAGGGCCCGGTCAGCCCCAGCATTTT. Translating it yields CSASFTGPGQPQHF.

The chain is built from TRBV2 and TRBJ2-1, with TRBD2 matching over 10 bases. The CDR3 runs to 14 residues. Germline V gene sequence: CDR1 SNHLY, CDR2 FYNNEI. The J segment lost 10 bases and the V segment lost 6 bases, leaving 9 bases of the junction unmatched. CDR3 coding DNA: TGTGCCAGCAGCAGCACTAGCGGGATCTACGAGCAGTTCTTC. Residues: CASSSTSGIYEQFF.

The chain is built from TRBV11-2 and TRBJ2-3; D perhaps matches TRBD1 (5 bases). Trimming removed 8 bases at V and 4 bases at J, with 13 bases between. The CDR3 runs to 13 residues. Germline lookup yields CDR1 SGHAT and CDR2 FQNNGV. CDR3 sequence: CASGAELPDTQYF. Written as DNA, the CDR3 is TGTGCCAGCGGGGCGGAGCTCCCAGATACGCAGTATTTT.

The chain employs TRBV12-3 or TRBV12-4 and TRBJ2-5; no definite D call. Trimming cost V 6 bases and J 7 bases, with 21 bases left between them. The CDR3 totals 15 residues. Written as DNA, the CDR3 is TGTGCCAGCAGCCTGCCGGGTTGGGTAAGCGCGACCCAGTACTTC. This sequence encodes CASSLPGWVSATQYF.

This clonotype was detected only once. This chain joins TRBV15 and TRBJ2-7; 7 bases line up with TRBD1. J gave up 7 bases and V 2 bases, and 8 bases lay outside the gene matches. The length of the CDR3 is 14 residues. CDR1 and CDR2 from the germline V gene are LNHNV and YYDKDF (reference sequence). The CDR3 DNA sequence: TGTGCCACCAGCAGATCTAGATTCAGGGGGGAGCAGTACTTC. It codes for CATSRSRFRGEQYF. The variable domain in full, completed from reference TRBV15 and TRBJ2-7, reads DAMVIQNPRYQVTQFGKPVTLSCSQTLNHNVMYWYQQKSSQAPKLLFHYYDKDFNNEADTPDNFQSRRPNTSFCFLDIRSPGLGDTAMYLCATSRSRFRGEQYFGPGTRLTVT.

This clonotype has only a few counts. The chain has TRBV6-6 and TRBJ1-2, with TRBD1 as a possible D gene (6 bases). CDR3 size: 12 residues. Germline V lookup: CDR1 MNHNY, CDR2 SVGAGI (reference sequence). V was cut by 8 bases and J by 7 bases, with 14 bases left in between. CDR3 amino acids: CASGGGGGGYTF. In DNA form, the CDR3 reads TGTGCCAGCGGGGGCGGGGGTGGTGGCTACACCTTC.

The CDR3 coding sequence is TGTGCCAGCAGCGATCCCCGACAGGGGTACAATGAGCAGTTCTTC. Amino acid sequence: CASSDPRQGYNEQFF. The rearrangement joins TRBV7-3 to TRBJ2-1, with 8 bases identical to TRBD1. The CDR3 runs to 15 residues. J gave up 4 bases and V 5 bases, and 7 bases lay outside the gene matches. CDR1 and CDR2 (germline): SGHTA, FQGTGA.

The CDR3 DNA reads as TGTGCCAGCAGTTACAACAGGGGAAGGGTACAAGAGACCCAGTACTTC. The encoded protein is CASSYNRGRVQETQYF. The chain recombines TRBV6-2 or TRBV6-3 with TRBJ2-5, with 7 bases lining up with TRBD1. V lost 2 bases and J lost 2; bases outside the gene matches: 8. Germline values: CDR1 MNHEY, CDR2 SVGEGT. The CDR3 spans 16 residues.